This T cell receptor (beta chain) is drawn from a study of T cell responses to AZD1222 COVID-19 vaccine. The study's findings and limits: Clonal diversity was possibly underestimated; the donors were predominantly white British and more often female. Among those given AZD1222, only five or six were seropositive at baseline. CD4 TCRs linked to vaccination spanned spike, dominating at 160-218 and 743-854.

A note on this clone: What it binds is unknown.

TCRdb keeps only in-frame clones here, not all; method: immunoSEQ multiplex PCR. The data hold around 150,000 clones, with approximately 92% observed a single time. Sequences were derived from peripheral blood, sampled 28 days after the second AZD1222 dose. The sequence was obtained from an adult who received the AZD1222 COVID-19 vaccine.

CDR3 nucleotides: TGTGCCAGCAGTGAGGGGACAGCTGATTTAGAGACCCAGTACTTC. Protein sequence: CASSEGTADLETQYF. V is TRBV6-2 or TRBV6-3 and J is TRBJ2-5, with TRBD1 matching 7 bases. The CDR3 runs to 15 residues. The V segment lost 5 bases and the J segment 4 bases; nucleotides outside the gene matches: 10. Germline CDR1 MNHEY, CDR2 SVGEGT.